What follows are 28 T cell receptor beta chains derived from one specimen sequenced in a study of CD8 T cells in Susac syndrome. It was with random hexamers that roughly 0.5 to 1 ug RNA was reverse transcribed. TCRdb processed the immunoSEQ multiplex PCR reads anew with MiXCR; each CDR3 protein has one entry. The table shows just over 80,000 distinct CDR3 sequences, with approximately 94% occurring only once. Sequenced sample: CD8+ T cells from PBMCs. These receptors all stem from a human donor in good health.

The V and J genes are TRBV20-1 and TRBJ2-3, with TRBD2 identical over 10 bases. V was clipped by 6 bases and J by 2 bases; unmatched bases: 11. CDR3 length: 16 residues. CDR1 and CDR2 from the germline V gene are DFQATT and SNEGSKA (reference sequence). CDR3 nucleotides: TGCAGTGCCCTCATACCGGGACTAGCGCTCACAGATACGCAGTATTTT. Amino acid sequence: CSALIPGLALTDTQYF.

The DNA for the CDR3 is TGTGCCAGCAGCCCCGGGACAGGGAACGATGAAGCTTTCTTT. It yields the protein CASSPGTGNDEAFF. The chain carries TRBV9 and TRBJ1-1; the match to TRBD1 covers 9 bases. Trimming took 4 bases from V and 7 from J; bases not matched to a gene: 8. The CDR3 spans 14 residues. Germline CDR1 reads SGDLS; CDR2 reads YYNGEE.

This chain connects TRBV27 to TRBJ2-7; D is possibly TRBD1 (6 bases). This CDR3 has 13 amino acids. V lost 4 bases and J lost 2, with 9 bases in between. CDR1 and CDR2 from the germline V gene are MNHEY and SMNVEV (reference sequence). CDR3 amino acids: CASSYWGPYEQYF. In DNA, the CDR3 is TGTGCCAGCAGTTATTGGGGGCCCTACGAGCAGTACTTC.

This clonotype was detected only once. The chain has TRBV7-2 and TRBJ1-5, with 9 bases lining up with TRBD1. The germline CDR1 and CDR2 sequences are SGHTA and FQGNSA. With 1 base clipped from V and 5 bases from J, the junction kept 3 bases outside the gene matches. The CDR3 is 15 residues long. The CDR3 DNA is TGTGCCAGCAGCTTAGTGGGACAGGGTGATCAGCCCCAGCATTTT. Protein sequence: CASSLVGQGDQPQHF.

The CDR3 region has the DNA TGTGCCAGCAGTGAAGGGGGAGGAGGGATCTATGGCTACACCTTC. As protein: CASSEGGGGIYGYTF. The rearrangement uses TRBV2 and TRBJ1-2, with D unresolved. Germline V CDR1 and CDR2: SNHLY, FYNNEI. Trimming took off 1 base at V and 4 bases at J, with 13 bases between the two ends. This CDR3 is 15 amino acids long. The full variable domain, with the rest looked up from reference TRBV2 and TRBJ1-2, is EPEVTQTPSHQVTQMGQEVILRCVPISNHLYFYWYRQILGQKVEFLVSFYNNEISEKSEIFDDQFSVERPDGSNFTLKIRSTKLEDSAMYFCASSEGGGGIYGYTFGSGTRLTVV.

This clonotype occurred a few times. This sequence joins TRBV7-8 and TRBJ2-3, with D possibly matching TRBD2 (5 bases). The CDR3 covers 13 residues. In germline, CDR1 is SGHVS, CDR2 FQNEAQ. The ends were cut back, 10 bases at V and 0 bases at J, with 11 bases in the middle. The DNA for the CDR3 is TGTGCCACCGTAAGCGGAAGCACAGATACGCAGTATTTT. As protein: CATVSGSTDTQYF.

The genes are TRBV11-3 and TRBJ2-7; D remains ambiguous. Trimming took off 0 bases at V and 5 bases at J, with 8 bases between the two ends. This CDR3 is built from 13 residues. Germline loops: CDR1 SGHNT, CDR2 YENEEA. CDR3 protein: CASSLDHWHEQYF. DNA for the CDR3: TGTGCCAGCAGCTTAGATCACTGGCACGAGCAGTACTTC.

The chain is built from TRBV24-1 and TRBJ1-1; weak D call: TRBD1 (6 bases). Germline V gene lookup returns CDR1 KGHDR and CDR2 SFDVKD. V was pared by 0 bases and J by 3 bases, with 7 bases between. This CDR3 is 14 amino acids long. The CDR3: CATSDLNRDTEAFF. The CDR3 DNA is TGTGCCACCAGTGATTTGAACAGGGACACTGAAGCTTTCTTT.

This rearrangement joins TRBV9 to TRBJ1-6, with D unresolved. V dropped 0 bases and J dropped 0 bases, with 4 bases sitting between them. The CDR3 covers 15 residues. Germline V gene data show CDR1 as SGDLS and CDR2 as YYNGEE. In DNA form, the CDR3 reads TGTGCCAGCAGCGTAGCCGGCTCCTATAATTCACCCCTCCACTTT. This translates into CASSVAGSYNSPLHF. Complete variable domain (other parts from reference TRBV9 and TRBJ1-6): DSGVTQTPKHLITATGQRVTLRCSPRSGDLSVYWYQQSLDQGLQFLIQYYNGEERAKGNILERFSAQQFPDLHSELNLSSLELGDSALYFCASSVAGSYNSPLHFGNGTRLTVT.

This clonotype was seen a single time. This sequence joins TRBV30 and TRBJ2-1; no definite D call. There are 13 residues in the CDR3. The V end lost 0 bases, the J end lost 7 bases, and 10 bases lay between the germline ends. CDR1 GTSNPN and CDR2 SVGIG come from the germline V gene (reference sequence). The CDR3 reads CAWSVLDGNEQFF. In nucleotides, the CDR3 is TGTGCCTGGAGTGTATTAGACGGAAATGAGCAGTTCTTC. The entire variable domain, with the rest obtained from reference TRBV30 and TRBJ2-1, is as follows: SQTIHQWPATLVQPVGSPLSLECTVEGTSNPNLYWYRQAAGRGLQLLFYSVGIGQISSEVPQNLSASRPQDRQFILSSKKLLLSDSGFYLCAWSVLDGNEQFFGPGTRLTVL.

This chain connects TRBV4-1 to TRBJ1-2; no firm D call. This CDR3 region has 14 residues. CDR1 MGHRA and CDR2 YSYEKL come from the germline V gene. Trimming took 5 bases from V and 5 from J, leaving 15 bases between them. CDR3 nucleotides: TGCGCCAGCAGCGGGGAAGGCAGCGCTTATGGCTACACCTTC. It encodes CASSGEGSAYGYTF.

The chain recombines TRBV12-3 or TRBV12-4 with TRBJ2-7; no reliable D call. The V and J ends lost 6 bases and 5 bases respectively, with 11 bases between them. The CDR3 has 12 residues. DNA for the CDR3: TGTGCCAGCAGCACACCCGGCCACGAGCAGTACTTC. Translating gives CASSTPGHEQYF.

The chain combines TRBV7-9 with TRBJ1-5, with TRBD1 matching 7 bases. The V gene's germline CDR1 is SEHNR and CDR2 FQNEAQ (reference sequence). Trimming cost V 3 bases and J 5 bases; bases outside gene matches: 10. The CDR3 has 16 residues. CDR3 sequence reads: CASSFSGQAAYQPQHF. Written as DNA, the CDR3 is TGTGCCAGCAGCTTTTCCGGACAGGCCGCTTATCAGCCCCAGCATTTT. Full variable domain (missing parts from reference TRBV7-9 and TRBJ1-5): DTGVSQNPRHKITKRGQNVTFRCDPISEHNRLYWYRQTLGQGPEFLTYFQNEAQLEKSRLLSDRFSAERPKGSFSTLEIQRTEQGDSAMYLCASSFSGQAAYQPQHFGDGTRLSIL.

The CDR3 coding sequence is TGTGCCAGCGGCGGTACGGATACGCAGTATTTT. Translated: CASGGTDTQYF. The rearrangement links TRBV11-2 to TRBJ2-3; no reliable D call. V was clipped by 8 bases and J by 6 bases, with 9 bases between them. The CDR3 consists of 11 residues. Germline loops: CDR1 SGHAT, CDR2 FQNNGV.

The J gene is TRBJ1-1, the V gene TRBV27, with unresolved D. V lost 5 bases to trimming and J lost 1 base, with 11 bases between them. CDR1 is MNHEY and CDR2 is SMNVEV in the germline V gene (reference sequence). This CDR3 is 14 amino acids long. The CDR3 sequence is CASSVGIPNTEAFF. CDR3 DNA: TGTGCCAGCAGTGTGGGGATCCCGAACACTGAAGCTTTCTTT.

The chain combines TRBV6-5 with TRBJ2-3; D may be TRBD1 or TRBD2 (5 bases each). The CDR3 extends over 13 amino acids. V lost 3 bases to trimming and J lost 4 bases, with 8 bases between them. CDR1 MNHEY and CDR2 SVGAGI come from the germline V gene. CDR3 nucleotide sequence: TGTGCCAGCAGTTATCAGGGAGCAGATACGCAGTATTTT. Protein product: CASSYQGADTQYF.

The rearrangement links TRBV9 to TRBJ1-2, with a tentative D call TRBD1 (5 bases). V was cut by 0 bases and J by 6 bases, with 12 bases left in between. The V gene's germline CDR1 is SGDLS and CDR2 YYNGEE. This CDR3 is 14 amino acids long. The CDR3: CASSVDGGYDGYTF. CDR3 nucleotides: TGTGCCAGCAGCGTAGACGGGGGGTACGATGGCTACACCTTC.

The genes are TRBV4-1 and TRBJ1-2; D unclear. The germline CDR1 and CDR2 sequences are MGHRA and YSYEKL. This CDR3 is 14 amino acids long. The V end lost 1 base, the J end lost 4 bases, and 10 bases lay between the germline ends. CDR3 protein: CASSQVGEFYGYTF. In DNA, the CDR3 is TGCGCCAGCAGCCAAGTCGGAGAGTTCTATGGCTACACCTTC.

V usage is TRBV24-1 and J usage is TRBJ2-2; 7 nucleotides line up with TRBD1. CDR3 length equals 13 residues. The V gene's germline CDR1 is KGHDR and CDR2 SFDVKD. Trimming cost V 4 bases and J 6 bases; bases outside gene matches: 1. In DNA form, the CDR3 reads TGTGCCACCAGTGAACAGGGGTCCGGGGAGCTGTTTTTT. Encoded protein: CATSEQGSGELFF.

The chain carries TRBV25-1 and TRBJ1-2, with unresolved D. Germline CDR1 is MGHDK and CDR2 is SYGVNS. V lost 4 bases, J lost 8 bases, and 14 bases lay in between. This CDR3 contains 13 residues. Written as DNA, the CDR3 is TGTGCCAGCAGTGTAGCCTCCTATGCGGGCTACACCTTC. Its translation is CASSVASYAGYTF.

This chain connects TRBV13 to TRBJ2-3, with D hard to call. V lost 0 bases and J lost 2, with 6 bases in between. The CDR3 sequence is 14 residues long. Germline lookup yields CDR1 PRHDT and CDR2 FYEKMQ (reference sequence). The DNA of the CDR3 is TGTGCCAGCAGCTTAGGCGGGTACACAGATACGCAGTATTTT. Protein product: CASSLGGYTDTQYF.

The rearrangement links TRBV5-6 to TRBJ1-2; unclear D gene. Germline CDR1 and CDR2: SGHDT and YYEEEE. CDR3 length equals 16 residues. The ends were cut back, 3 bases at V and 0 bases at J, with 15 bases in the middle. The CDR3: CASSSQLSMSNYGYTF. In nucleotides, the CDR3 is TGTGCCAGCAGCTCACAGCTAAGTATGTCTAACTATGGCTACACCTTC.

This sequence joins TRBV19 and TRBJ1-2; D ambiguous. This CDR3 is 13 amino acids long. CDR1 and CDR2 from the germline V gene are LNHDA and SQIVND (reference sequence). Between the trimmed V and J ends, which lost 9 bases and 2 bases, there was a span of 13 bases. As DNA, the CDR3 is TGTGCCAGCTCCTGGGAAAGCAACTATGGCTACACCTTC. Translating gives CASSWESNYGYTF.

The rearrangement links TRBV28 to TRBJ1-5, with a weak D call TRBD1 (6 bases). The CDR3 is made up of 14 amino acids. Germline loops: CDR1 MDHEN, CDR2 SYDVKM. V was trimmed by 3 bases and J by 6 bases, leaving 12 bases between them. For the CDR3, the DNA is TGTGCCAGCAGTTTTAGGAGGGGGGCTCAGCCCCAGCATTTT. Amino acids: CASSFRRGAQPQHF.

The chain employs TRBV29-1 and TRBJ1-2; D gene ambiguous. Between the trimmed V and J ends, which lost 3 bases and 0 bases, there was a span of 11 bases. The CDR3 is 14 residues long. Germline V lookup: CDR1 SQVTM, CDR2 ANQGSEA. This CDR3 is CSVDTTSANYGYTF. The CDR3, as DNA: TGCAGCGTTGACACGACCTCAGCTAACTATGGCTACACCTTC.

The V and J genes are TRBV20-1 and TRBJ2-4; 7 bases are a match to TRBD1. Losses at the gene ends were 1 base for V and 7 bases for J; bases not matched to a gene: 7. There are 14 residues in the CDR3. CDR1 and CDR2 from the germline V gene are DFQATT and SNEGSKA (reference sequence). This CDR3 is CSARGTGWPNIQYF. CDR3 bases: TGCAGTGCTAGAGGGACAGGTTGGCCCAACATTCAGTACTTC.

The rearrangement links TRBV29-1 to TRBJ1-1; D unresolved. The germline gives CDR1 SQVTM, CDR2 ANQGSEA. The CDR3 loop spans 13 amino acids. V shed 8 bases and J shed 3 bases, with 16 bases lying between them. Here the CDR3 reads CSTGVLRDTEAFF. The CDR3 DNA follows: TGCAGCACCGGGGTTTTAAGGGACACTGAAGCTTTCTTT.

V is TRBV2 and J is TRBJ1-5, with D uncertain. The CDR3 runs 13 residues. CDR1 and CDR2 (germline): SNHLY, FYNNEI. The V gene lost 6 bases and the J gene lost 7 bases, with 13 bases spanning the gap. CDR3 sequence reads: CASRLNLGQPQHF. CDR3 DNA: TGTGCCAGCAGGTTAAATCTGGGGCAGCCCCAGCATTTT.